This TCR beta chain was documented in a study of T-cell memory formation after mild COVID-19. Study-wide results and caveats: Clones which contracted sat mainly in CM and EM if CD4+, and in EMRA if CD8+.

Germline V gives CDR1 SGDLS, CDR2 YYNGEE. V was clipped by 0 bases and J by 4 bases; unmatched bases: 2. This CDR3 region has 14 residues. Concerning this clonotype itself: Its antigen is not identified.

One entry per CDR3 protein, called by TCRdb with MiXCR from the 5' RACE reads. The table includes 350,000 to 500,000 distinct CDR3 sequences, 23% detected once. Sequencing used PBMCs or a T cell subset sorted from them (not recorded which). The sequence came from an adult woman who had mild COVID-19 (a few samples of this study predate the infection). Cell type and time point are not known. This chain links TRBV9 with TRBJ2-5; 8 bases map to TRBD1. CDR3 residues: CASSVGGQGETQYF. CDR3 in DNA: TGTGCCAGCAGCGTAGGAGGACAGGGAGAGACCCAGTACTTC.